This T cell receptor beta chain emerged from a study of CD8+ T cells in alopecia areata. General study findings and limits: Just one nonresponder means the tie between baseline CD8+ expansion and response stays uncertain. Expanded CD8+ clones among the top 100, and scalp clonality, were significantly decreased by tofacitinib.

Trimming shortened V by 3 bases and J by 7 bases, and 10 bases separated the two germline ends. CDR1 SQVTM and CDR2 ANQGSEA come from the germline V gene. This CDR3 has 12 residues. Treatment: oral pan-JAK inhibitor, 5-10 mg twice daily. Comment on this clone: The antigen is undetermined.

Reverse transcribed after extraction, RNA yielded cDNA as the sequencing template. Using immunoSEQ multiplex PCR, the repertoire was profiled, and TCRdb retains in-frame clones only, with some absent. Found here are roughly 230,000 clones, approximately 47% of them singletons; the top ten hold over 2.5%. Source: CD4+ T cells sorted from blood, taken at approximately week 36, from a patient treated with tofacitinib. This clonotype was sampled from a human donor with alopecia areata. The gene calls are TRBV29-1 and TRBJ2-1; D perhaps matches TRBD1 (5 bases). This CDR3 reads CSVDGSGNEQFF. The CDR3 DNA is TGCAGCGTTGATGGTTCAGGGAATGAGCAGTTCTTC.